This T cell receptor beta chain stems from a study of patients and donors after allogeneic stem cell transplantation. This clonotype was recorded many times. TCRdb reprocessed the RT-PCR reads with MiXCR, giving one entry per CDR3 protein. The sample holds about a million distinct CDR3 sequences; around 17% are singletons and the top ten take around 6%. Trimming left V 5 bases short and J 10 bases short, with 16 bases between. This CDR3 spans 13 amino acids. The chain recombines TRBV12-3 or TRBV12-4 with TRBJ2-3; maybe TRBD2 (5 bases). Sequenced material: blood, either unsorted or a sorted T cell fraction (not recorded which). This TCR came from a human donor who was either an allogeneic HSCT recipient or a stem cell or donor lymphocyte infusion donor (not recorded which). It is not recorded whose cells these are; they may come from a transplant donor. CDR3 in DNA: TGTGCCAGCAGTCCAAGGCGGGTTCGGGCGCAGTATTTT. It is translated as CASSPRRVRAQYF.